The clone carrying this T cell receptor (beta chain) was detected a few times. Antigen: not known. MiXCR was run by TCRdb on the RT-PCR reads, yielding one entry per CDR3 protein. The data contain roughly 790,000 distinct CDR3 sequences, 21% of them seen just once; the ten biggest clones take up more than 8.5%. These data come from a study of response to subunit inactivated influenza vaccine. After removal of 9 bases from V and 1 base from J, the junction contained 7 bases not matched to a gene. The CDR3 is made up of 14 amino acids. Germline loops: CDR1 SGHTA, CDR2 FQGNSA. Study-level results: New T cells are recruited in small numbers by each seasonal influenza vaccination, according to the authors' suggestion.

This TCR was recovered from a man aged 45-65 years who received an inactivated influenza vaccine. This chain links TRBV7-2 with TRBJ2-3; 7 bases are a match to TRBD2. The material was PBMCs from blood, obtained about 5 days after vaccination. The CDR3 sequence: CASKVGRGTDTQYF. CDR3 DNA: TGTGCCAGTAAGGTTGGGAGGGGCACAGATACGCAGTATTTT.